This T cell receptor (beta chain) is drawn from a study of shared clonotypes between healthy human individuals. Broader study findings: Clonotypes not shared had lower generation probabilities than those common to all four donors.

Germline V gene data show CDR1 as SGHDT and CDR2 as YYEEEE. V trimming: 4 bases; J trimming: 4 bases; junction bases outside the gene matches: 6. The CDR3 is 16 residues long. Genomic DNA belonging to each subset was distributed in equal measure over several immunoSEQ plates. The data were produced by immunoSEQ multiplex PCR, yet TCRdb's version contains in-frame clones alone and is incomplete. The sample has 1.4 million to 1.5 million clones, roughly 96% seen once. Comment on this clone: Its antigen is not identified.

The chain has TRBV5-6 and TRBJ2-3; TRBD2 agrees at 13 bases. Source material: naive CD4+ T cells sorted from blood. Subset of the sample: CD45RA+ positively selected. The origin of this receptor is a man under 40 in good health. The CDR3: CASSLPGTSGADTQYF. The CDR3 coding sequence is TGTGCCAGCAGCCTCCCCGGGACTAGCGGGGCAGATACGCAGTATTTT.